A single sample is the source of the 2 T cell receptor beta chains below, sequenced in a study of shared clonotypes between healthy human individuals. Terminally differentiated effector memory CD45RA+ cells were excluded from the naive CD8 cells, which were CD45RO-negative and positively selected for CCR7. Clones were sequenced by immunoSEQ multiplex PCR, and TCRdb holds only the in-frame ones, with some missing. Among around 1,900,000 clones listed, 90% to 95% were seen once. Sequencing was done on a sample of naive CD8+ T cells from PBMCs. The source of these receptors is a man aged 18-30 years in good health. Some clones in this sample may be carry-over from other donors' samples.

The genes are TRBV7-3 and TRBJ1-2; possible D gene TRBD1, 5 bases. The CDR3 runs to 13 residues. Trimming stripped 5 bases from V and 6 bases from J, with 13 bases between. CDR1 and CDR2 from the germline V gene are SGHTA and FQGTGA. CDR3 protein: CASSPLGGDGYTF. The CDR3 nucleotides are TGTGCCAGCAGCCCCCTTGGAGGGGATGGCTACACCTTC.

Note on this clone: Other DNA sequences in the same sample also yield this CDR3. The CDR3 DNA is TGTGCCAGCAGCCCCAGATCCTACGAGCAGTACTTC. Translation: CASSPRSYEQYF. The rearrangement joins TRBV28 to TRBJ2-7; D is uncertain. The CDR3 consists of 12 residues. Germline-derived CDR1 and CDR2 are MDHEN and SYDVKM. V gave up 6 bases and J gave up 1 base, with 7 bases separating them.